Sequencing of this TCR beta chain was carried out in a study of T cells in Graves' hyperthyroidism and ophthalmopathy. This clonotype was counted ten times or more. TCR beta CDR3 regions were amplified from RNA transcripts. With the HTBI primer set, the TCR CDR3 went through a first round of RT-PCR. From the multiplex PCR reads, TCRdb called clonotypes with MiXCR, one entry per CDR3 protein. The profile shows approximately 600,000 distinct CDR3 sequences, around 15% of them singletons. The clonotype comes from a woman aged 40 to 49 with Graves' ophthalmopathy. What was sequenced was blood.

This chain's CDR3 is CASIGQERRSGELFF. The CDR3 DNA sequence: TGTGCCAGCATAGGCCAGGAGCGGAGGTCGGGGGAGCTGTTTTTT. This sequence joins TRBV6-1 and TRBJ2-2, with a weak D call TRBD2 (5 bases). This CDR3 spans 15 amino acids. The V end lost 7 bases, the J end lost 8 bases, and 20 bases lay between the germline ends. Looked up from germline, CDR1 is MNHNS and CDR2 is SASEGT.